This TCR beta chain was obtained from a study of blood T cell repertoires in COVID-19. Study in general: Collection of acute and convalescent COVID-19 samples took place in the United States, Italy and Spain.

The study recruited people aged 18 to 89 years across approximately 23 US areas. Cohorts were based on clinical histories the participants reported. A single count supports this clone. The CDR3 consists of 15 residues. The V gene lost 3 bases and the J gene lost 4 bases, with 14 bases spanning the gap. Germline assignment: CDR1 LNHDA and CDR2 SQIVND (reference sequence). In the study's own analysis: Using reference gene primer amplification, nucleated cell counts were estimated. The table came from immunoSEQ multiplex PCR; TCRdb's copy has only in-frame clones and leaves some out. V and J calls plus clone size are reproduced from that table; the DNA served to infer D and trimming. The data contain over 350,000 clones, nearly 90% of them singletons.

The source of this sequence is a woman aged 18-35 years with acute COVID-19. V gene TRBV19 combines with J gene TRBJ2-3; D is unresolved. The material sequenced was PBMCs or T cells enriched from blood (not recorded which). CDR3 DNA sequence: TGTGCCAGTAGTATTAGCCCGGGTCCCCCAGATACGCAGTATTTT. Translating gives CASSISPGPPDTQYF. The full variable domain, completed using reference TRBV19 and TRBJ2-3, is DGGITQSPKYLFRKEGQNVTLSCEQNLNHDAMYWYRQDPGQGLRLIYYSQIVNDFQKGDIAEGYSVSREKKESFPLTVTSAQKNPTAFYLCASSISPGPPDTQYFGPGTRLTVL.